The 5 T cell receptor beta chains reported below all come from one sample, sequenced in a study of cytomegalovirus exposure and HLA in healthy donors. PCR primers comprised 60 Vbeta and 13 Jbeta primers. Profiling relied on immunoSEQ multiplex PCR, and the TCRdb table lists in-frame clones only, not all of them. The sample contains approximately 150,000 clones, around 75% of which appear only once. The sequencing sample was made of PBMCs. These TCRs come from a woman aged 40 to 50 in good health and CMV-seronegative.

The chain is built from TRBV28 and TRBJ2-7; TRBD1 matches at 8 bases. V lost 3 bases to trimming and J lost 8 bases; unmatched junction nucleotides: 6. The CDR3 covers 13 residues. The germline V gene encodes CDR1 MDHEN and CDR2 SYDVKM. Here the CDR3 reads CASSLLQGAQQYF. For the CDR3, the DNA is TGTGCCAGCAGTTTGCTCCAGGGGGCTCAGCAGTACTTC.

V gene TRBV7-9 combines with J gene TRBJ1-2; tentatively, D is TRBD1 (6 bases). V was trimmed by 4 bases and J by 4 bases, leaving 16 bases between them. The CDR3 spans 15 residues. Germline CDR1 SEHNR, CDR2 FQNEAQ (reference sequence). Here the CDR3 reads CASSSGTPLLYGYTF. Here the CDR3 DNA reads TGTGCCAGCAGCTCCGGGACACCACTCCTCTATGGCTACACCTTC. Full variable domain (outside the CDR3, taken from reference TRBV7-9 and TRBJ1-2): DTGVSQNPRHKITKRGQNVTFRCDPISEHNRLYWYRQTLGQGPEFLTYFQNEAQLEKSRLLSDRFSAERPKGSFSTLEIQRTEQGDSAMYLCASSSGTPLLYGYTFGSGTRLTVV.

CDR3 protein: CASSSIPGTGGYTF. The CDR3 DNA reads TGTGCCAGCAGTTCTATTCCAGGAACTGGTGGCTACACCTTC. This chain joins TRBV27 and TRBJ1-2; D is ambiguous. There are 14 residues in the CDR3. Germline V CDR1 and CDR2: MNHEY, SMNVEV (reference sequence). The germline V and J ends were trimmed by 4 bases and 7 bases, with 16 bases remaining between them.

The chain joins TRBV5-4 to TRBJ2-3; TRBD1 matches 9 bases. The CDR3 is made up of 16 amino acids. The V and J ends lost 5 bases and 4 bases, in that order; junction bases with no gene match: 11. Germline V gene sequence: CDR1 SGHNT, CDR2 YYREEE (reference sequence). The CDR3 DNA reads TGTGCCAGCAGAAAATTCGGGGGACAGGGATCAGATACGCAGTATTTT. This sequence encodes CASRKFGGQGSDTQYF.

The chain uses TRBV11-2 and TRBJ2-7; 7 nucleotides agree with TRBD1. Losses at the gene ends were 4 bases for V and 4 bases for J; bases not matched to a gene: 13. The CDR3 has 16 amino acids. Germline-derived CDR1 and CDR2 are SGHAT and FQNNGV. The CDR3: CASSSPVTGLRYEQYF. As DNA, the CDR3 is TGTGCCAGCAGCTCCCCCGTGACAGGGCTTCGGTACGAGCAGTACTTC.